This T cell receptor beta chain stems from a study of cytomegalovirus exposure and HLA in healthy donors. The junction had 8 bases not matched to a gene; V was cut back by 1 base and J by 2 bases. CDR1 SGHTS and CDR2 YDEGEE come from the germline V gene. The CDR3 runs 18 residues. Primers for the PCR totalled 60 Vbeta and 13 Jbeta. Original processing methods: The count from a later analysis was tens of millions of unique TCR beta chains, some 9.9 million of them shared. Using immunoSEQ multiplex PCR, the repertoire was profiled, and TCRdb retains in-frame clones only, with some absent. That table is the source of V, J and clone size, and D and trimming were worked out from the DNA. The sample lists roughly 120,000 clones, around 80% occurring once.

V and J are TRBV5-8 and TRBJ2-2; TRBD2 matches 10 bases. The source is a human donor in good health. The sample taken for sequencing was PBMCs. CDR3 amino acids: CASSLRPSGGINTGELFF. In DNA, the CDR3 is TGTGCCAGCAGCTTGCGGCCTAGCGGGGGCATTAACACCGGGGAGCTGTTTTTT.